One sample yielded the 22 T cell receptor beta chains listed below, sequenced in a study of T-cell reconstitution after alpha-beta-depleted transplantation in children. It was with unique molecular identifiers that the TCRbeta library was prepared. TCRdb passed the PCR reads through MiXCR, listing each CDR3 protein once. The table has around 490,000 distinct CDR3 sequences, 9.5% to 12% seen once. Sequenced here: PBMCs, mostly from graft donor cells, sampled 180 days after TCRalphabeta/CD19-depleted stem cell transplant. Every receptor here comes from a female patient between 2 and 15 years old who had a stem cell transplant for aplastic anemia, so the T cells may come from the graft donor.

V is TRBV10-3 and J is TRBJ1-1; maybe TRBD1 (6 bases). Per germline, CDR1 ENHRY and CDR2 SYGVKD. The germline V and J ends were trimmed by 8 bases and 6 bases, with 13 bases remaining between them. CDR3 length: 12 amino acids. CDR3 in DNA: TGTGCCATCTCCGGGGGCACCGCTGAAGCTTTCTTT. It specifies CAISGGTAEAFF.

This clonotype was seen ten or more times. J is TRBJ2-5 and V is TRBV3-1; 13 positions match TRBD2. The J segment lost 7 bases and the V segment lost 4 bases, leaving 9 bases of the junction unmatched. Per the germline V gene, CDR1 is LGHDT and CDR2 is YNNKEL (reference sequence). The CDR3 spans 16 residues. The DNA for the CDR3 is TGTGCCAGCAGCCCGGGACTAGCGGGATATTTGCGGACCCAGTACTTC. Protein: CASSPGLAGYLRTQYF.

In its sample, this clonotype was seen a few times. The chain couples TRBV4-3 to TRBJ1-2, with a weak D call TRBD1 (6 bases). Trimming stripped 1 base from V and 2 bases from J, with 23 bases between. The length of the CDR3 is 19 residues. The germline gives CDR1 LGHNA, CDR2 YSLEER. In nucleotides, the CDR3 is TGCGCCAGCAGCCAAGTCCGGACAGCGGAATATGGAATGAACTATGGCTACACCTTC. Translating gives CASSQVRTAEYGMNYGYTF.

The chain recombines TRBV11-1 with TRBJ2-3, with 10 bases aligning to TRBD1. V lost 4 bases, J lost 2 bases, and 3 bases stayed unmatched. In germline, CDR1 is SGHAT, CDR2 FQDESV (reference sequence). The CDR3 loop spans 15 amino acids. The chain's CDR3 is CASSSGQGPTDTQYF. Written as DNA, the CDR3 is TGTGCCAGCAGCTCGGGACAGGGGCCCACAGATACGCAGTATTTT.

CDR3 nucleotides: TGTGCCAGCAGCCTCCGTTCAGGGGGACCCAGCTCCTACGAGCAGTACTTC. Translated, it gives CASSLRSGGPSSYEQYF. V gene TRBV7-9 combines with J gene TRBJ2-7; the match to TRBD1 covers 7 bases. This CDR3 is 17 amino acids long. Per germline, CDR1 SEHNR and CDR2 FQNEAQ (reference sequence). Trimming cost V 5 bases and J 0 bases; bases outside gene matches: 13.

This clonotype has only a few counts. This CDR3 is CSAREYRGKTEAFF. The CDR3 DNA is TGCAGTGCTAGAGAATACAGGGGGAAGACTGAAGCTTTCTTT. This chain connects TRBV20-1 to TRBJ1-1; 8 bases are a match to TRBD1. Per the germline V gene, CDR1 is DFQATT and CDR2 is SNEGSKA (reference sequence). There are 14 residues in the CDR3. Unmatched junction bases numbered 5, after V lost 0 bases and J lost 5 bases.

V gene TRBV6-2 or TRBV6-3 combines with J gene TRBJ2-1; no reliable D call. The CDR3 has 13 amino acids. In germline, CDR1 is MNHEY, CDR2 SVGEGT. The ends were cut back, 9 bases at V and 2 bases at J, with 11 bases in the middle. The CDR3 region is CASYPGTYNEQFF. The CDR3 DNA reads as TGTGCCAGTTACCCAGGCACCTACAATGAGCAGTTCTTC.

The V call is TRBV25-1, the J call TRBJ1-2; TRBD1 might be the D (6 bases). The CDR3 runs 13 residues. Trimming removed 6 bases from V and 8 bases from J, with 16 bases in between. Germline V gene lookup returns CDR1 MGHDK and CDR2 SYGVNS. Written as DNA, the CDR3 is TGTGCCAGCAGGGTTGGGGGCTCGGGAGGCTACACCTTC. Encoded protein: CASRVGGSGGYTF.

This chain uses TRBV11-1 with TRBJ2-3, with 14 positions matching TRBD2. The CDR3 is made up of 17 amino acids. In germline, CDR1 is SGHAT, CDR2 FQDESV (reference sequence). With V trimmed by 7 bases and J by 0 bases, 6 bases remained unmatched. CDR3 residues: CASTKGTSGSSTDTQYF. The CDR3 DNA follows: TGTGCCAGCACCAAGGGGACTAGCGGGAGCAGCACAGATACGCAGTATTTT.

The chain employs TRBV28 and TRBJ2-1; the D gene could be TRBD1 or TRBD2 (6 bases each). In germline, CDR1 is MDHEN, CDR2 SYDVKM. V was shortened by 4 bases and J by 3 bases, with 13 bases between the two germline ends. The CDR3 has 15 residues. This chain's CDR3 is CASSYGKGGYNEQFF. CDR3 bases: TGTGCCAGCAGTTATGGGAAGGGGGGCTACAATGAGCAGTTCTTC.

This clonotype showed up many times. V and J are TRBV4-3 and TRBJ2-2; D may be TRBD1 (5 bases). The ends were cut back, 1 base at V and 6 bases at J, with 12 bases in the middle. The germline V gene encodes CDR1 LGHNA and CDR2 YSLEER. There are 15 residues in the CDR3. The CDR3 reads CASSQGARAAGELFF. The DNA of the CDR3 is TGCGCCAGCAGCCAAGGCGCCAGGGCCGCCGGGGAGCTGTTTTTT.

V is TRBV5-1 and J is TRBJ1-1; the D is unclear. Trimming pared 6 bases from V and 0 bases from J, leaving 15 bases between. Germline loops: CDR1 SGHRS, CDR2 YFSETQ. The CDR3 is made up of 15 amino acids. CDR3 sequence (DNA): TGCGCCAGCAATGTCGGCAAGCCAATGAACACTGAAGCTTTCTTT. Its translation is CASNVGKPMNTEAFF.

This clonotype occurred a few times. The rearrangement links TRBV15 to TRBJ2-1, with a weak D call TRBD2 (5 bases). The CDR3 spans 15 residues. Germline V gene sequence: CDR1 LNHNV, CDR2 YYDKDF (reference sequence). V shed 4 bases and J shed 1 base, with 11 bases lying between them. The CDR3 here is CATSKRLPSYNEQFF. DNA of the CDR3: TGTGCCACCAGCAAAAGACTACCTTCCTACAATGAGCAGTTCTTC.

This clonotype was observed a handful of times. The CDR3 sequence: CASSSVGSGANVLTF. The CDR3 bases are TGTGCCAGCAGCTCAGTTGGCTCTGGGGCCAACGTCCTGACTTTC. This chain links TRBV28 with TRBJ2-6; D ambiguous. V lost 6 bases and J lost 0, with 9 bases in between. The CDR3 consists of 15 residues. The germline V gene has CDR1 MDHEN and CDR2 SYDVKM.

This clonotype was observed at least ten times. CDR3 loop: CATSRAGDGNEQFF. For the CDR3, the DNA is TGTGCCACCAGCAGAGCTGGGGATGGGAATGAGCAGTTCTTC. The chain has TRBV15 and TRBJ2-1, with D hard to call. This CDR3 has 14 amino acids. Germline-derived CDR1 and CDR2 are LNHNV and YYDKDF (reference sequence). Trimming took 1 base from V and 7 from J, leaving 11 bases between them. Drawing the rest from reference TRBV15 and TRBJ2-1, the complete variable domain is DAMVIQNPRYQVTQFGKPVTLSCSQTLNHNVMYWYQQKSSQAPKLLFHYYDKDFNNEADTPDNFQSRRPNTSFCFLDIRSPGLGDTAMYLCATSRAGDGNEQFFGPGTRLTVL.

The V call is TRBV12-5, the J call TRBJ1-4; D ambiguous. Germline V gene sequence: CDR1 LGHNT, CDR2 FRNRAP. The germline V and J ends were trimmed by 5 bases and 8 bases, with 6 bases remaining between them. The CDR3 consists of 11 residues. DNA for the CDR3: TGTGCTAGTGGTACCGGGGAAAAACTGTTTTTT. Protein: CASGTGEKLFF.

The rearrangement joins TRBV9 to TRBJ2-2, with D unresolved. Trimming cost V 1 base and J 0 bases, with 10 bases left between them. The CDR3 sequence is 16 residues long. Germline-derived CDR1 and CDR2 are SGDLS and YYNGEE. Here the CDR3 DNA reads TGTGCCAGCAGCGTATCGAAGTGGACGAACACCGGGGAGCTGTTTTTT. Protein product: CASSVSKWTNTGELFF.

Only a few counts were recorded for this clonotype. The chain has TRBV20-1 and TRBJ2-2, with 8 bases that match TRBD2. The CDR3 sequence is 16 residues long. The germline CDR1 and CDR2 sequences are DFQATT and SNEGSKA (reference sequence). The CDR3 region is CTCTELSGRDTGELFF. For the CDR3, the DNA is TGCACTTGCACCGAATTGAGCGGGAGAGACACCGGGGAGCTGTTTTTT.

The chain carries TRBV5-1 and TRBJ2-7, with 8 bases aligning to TRBD1. CDR3 length: 15 residues. Germline values: CDR1 SGHRS, CDR2 YFSETQ. V lost 4 bases to trimming and J lost 5 bases; unmatched junction nucleotides: 11. CDR3 residues: CASSPGRTGLDEQYF. The DNA of the CDR3 is TGCGCCAGCAGCCCGGGTAGGACAGGGCTAGACGAGCAGTACTTC.

The rearrangement links TRBV20-1 to TRBJ2-4; no clear D. The CDR3 totals 11 residues. Germline V gene data show CDR1 as DFQATT and CDR2 as SNEGSKA (reference sequence). Trimming took off 1 base at V and 4 bases at J, with 2 bases between the two ends. Here the CDR3 DNA reads TGCAGTGCTAGAGTTAAAAACATTCAGTACTTC. Translated, it gives CSARVKNIQYF.

The sample holds a few counts of this clonotype. The chain carries TRBV29-1 and TRBJ1-1, with D perhaps matching TRBD1 (6 bases). The CDR3 is 13 residues long. V was shortened by 3 bases and J by 5 bases, with 13 bases between the two germline ends. From germline, CDR1 is SQVTM and CDR2 ANQGSEA. CDR3 DNA sequence: TGCAGCGTTGATCAGGGGATTTCGACTGAAGCTTTCTTT. Translating it yields CSVDQGISTEAFF. The full variable domain, in which reference TRBV29-1 and TRBJ1-1 provide the parts outside the CDR3, is SAVISQKPSRDICQRGTSLTIQCQVDSQVTMMFWYRQQPGQSLTLIATANQGSEATYESGFVIDKFPISRPNLTFSTLTVSNMSPEDSSIYLCSVDQGISTEAFFGQGTRLTVV.

Only a few counts were recorded for this clonotype. The chain employs TRBV12-3 or TRBV12-4 and TRBJ2-7; possible D gene TRBD2, 5 bases. Trimming shortened V by 6 bases and J by 7 bases, and 19 bases separated the two germline ends. The CDR3 is 14 amino acids. The CDR3 sequence is CASSPPGVIYEQYF. The CDR3 nucleotides read TGTGCCAGCAGCCCACCCGGGGTGATTTATGAGCAGTACTTC.